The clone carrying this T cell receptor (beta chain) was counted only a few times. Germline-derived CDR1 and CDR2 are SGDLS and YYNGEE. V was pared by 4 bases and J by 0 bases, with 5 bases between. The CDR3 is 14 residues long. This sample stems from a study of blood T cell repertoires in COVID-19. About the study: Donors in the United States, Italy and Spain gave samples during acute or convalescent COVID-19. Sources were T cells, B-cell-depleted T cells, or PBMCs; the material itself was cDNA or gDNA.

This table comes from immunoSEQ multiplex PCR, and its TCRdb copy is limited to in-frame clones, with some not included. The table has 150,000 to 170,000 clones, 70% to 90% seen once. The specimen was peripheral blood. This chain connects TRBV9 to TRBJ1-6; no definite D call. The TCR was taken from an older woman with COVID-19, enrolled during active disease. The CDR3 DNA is TGTGCCAGCAGCTCTAGCTCCTATAATTCACCCCTCCACTTT. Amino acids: CASSSSSYNSPLHF.